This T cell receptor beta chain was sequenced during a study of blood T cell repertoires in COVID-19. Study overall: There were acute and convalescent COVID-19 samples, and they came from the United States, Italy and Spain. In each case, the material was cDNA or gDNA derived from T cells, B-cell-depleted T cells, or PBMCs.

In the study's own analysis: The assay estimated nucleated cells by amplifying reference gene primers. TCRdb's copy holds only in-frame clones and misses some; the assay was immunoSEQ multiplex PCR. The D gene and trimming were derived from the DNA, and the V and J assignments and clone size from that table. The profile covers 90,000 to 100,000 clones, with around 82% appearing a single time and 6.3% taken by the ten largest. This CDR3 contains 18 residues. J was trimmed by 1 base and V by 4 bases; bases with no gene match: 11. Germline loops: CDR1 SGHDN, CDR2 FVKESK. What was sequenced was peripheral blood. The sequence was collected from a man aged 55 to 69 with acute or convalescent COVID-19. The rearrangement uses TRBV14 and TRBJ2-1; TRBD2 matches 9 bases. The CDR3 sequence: CASSPPSGDFKSYNEQFF. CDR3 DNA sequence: TGTGCCAGCAGCCCACCTAGCGGGGATTTCAAGTCCTACAATGAGCAGTTCTTC. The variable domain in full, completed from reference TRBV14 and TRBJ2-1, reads EAGVTQFPSHSVIEKGQTVTLRCDPISGHDNLYWYRRVMGKEIKFLLHFVKESKQDESGMPNNRFLAERTGGTYSTLKVQPAELEDSGVYFCASSPPSGDFKSYNEQFFGPGTRLTVL.